What follows are 11 T cell receptor beta chains derived from one specimen sequenced in a study of cytomegalovirus exposure and HLA in healthy donors. The PCR contained 60 Vbeta and 13 Jbeta primers. Clones were read by immunoSEQ multiplex PCR, and TCRdb kept only the in-frame ones, dropping some. Of approximately 170,000 clones listed, roughly 65% are singletons. Sequenced material: PBMCs. The receptors were sampled from a young man in good health and CMV-seropositive.

Only a few counts were recorded for this clone. The chain uses TRBV5-6 and TRBJ1-2, with D tentatively TRBD1 (6 bases). The germline V gene encodes CDR1 SGHDT and CDR2 YYEEEE. The length of the CDR3 is 13 residues. Trimming removed 4 bases at V and 12 bases at J, with 19 bases between. DNA of the CDR3: TGTGCCAGCAGCCCAGGCCAGGACAGAATCGACACCTTC. As protein: CASSPGQDRIDTF.

This chain connects TRBV28 to TRBJ1-4; 7 bases align to TRBD1. The germline V gene encodes CDR1 MDHEN and CDR2 SYDVKM. This CDR3 comprises 16 residues. The ends lost 4 bases at V and 0 bases at J; junction bases unmatched: 5. The CDR3 sequence: CASSSGGSATNEKLFF. DNA for the CDR3: TGTGCCAGCAGTTCAGGGGGAAGCGCAACTAATGAAAAACTGTTTTTT. The variable domain in full, completed from reference TRBV28 and TRBJ1-4, reads DVKVTQSSRYLVKRTGEKVFLECVQDMDHENMFWYRQDPGLGLRLIYFSYDVKMKEKGDIPEGYSVSREKKERFSLILESASTNQTSMYLCASSSGGSATNEKLFFGSGTQLSVL.

The V and J genes are TRBV2 and TRBJ1-5; D is undetermined. Germline values: CDR1 SNHLY, CDR2 FYNNEI. CDR3 length: 16 residues. The germline V and J ends were trimmed by 1 base and 4 bases, with 14 bases remaining between them. CDR3 sequence (DNA): TGTGCCAGCAGTGAAGTGAGAAGCGGTGGGAATCAGCCCCAGCATTTT. Its translation is CASSEVRSGGNQPQHF.

The chain joins TRBV6-1 to TRBJ2-2; D ambiguous. The CDR3 covers 16 residues. Germline CDR1 and CDR2: MNHNS and SASEGT. With 0 bases removed from V and 7 bases from J, the gap between germline ends came to 15 bases. The CDR3 nucleotides are TGTGCCAGCAGTGAAGCGGTGATCGGTATCGGCGGGGAGCTGTTTTTT. Translated, it gives CASSEAVIGIGGELFF.

The chain uses TRBV5-4 and TRBJ2-1, with 10 positions matching TRBD2. J lost 4 bases, V lost 4 bases, and 8 bases had no gene match. Germline lookup yields CDR1 SGHNT and CDR2 YYREEE (reference sequence). The CDR3 runs 16 residues. The CDR3 region has the DNA TGTGCCAGCAGCCCGATGACTAGCGGGCTTTACAATGAGCAGTTCTTC. Amino acid sequence: CASSPMTSGLYNEQFF.

This clone was seen a single time. The chain is built from TRBV5-1 and TRBJ1-1, with TRBD1 matching over 8 bases. The CDR3 spans 14 residues. Germline assignment: CDR1 SGHRS and CDR2 YFSETQ. The V segment lost 9 bases and the J segment 2 bases; nucleotides outside the gene matches: 9. The CDR3 sequence: CATANGQGNTEAFF. The DNA for the CDR3 is TGCGCCACCGCCAATGGACAGGGAAACACTGAAGCTTTCTTT.

V gene TRBV7-9 combines with J gene TRBJ1-1; D is unclear. V gave up 5 bases and J gave up 7 bases, with 11 bases separating them. The germline V gene encodes CDR1 SEHNR and CDR2 FQNEAQ (reference sequence). CDR3 length: 12 amino acids. The CDR3 here is CASSPEVSEAFF. The CDR3 region has the DNA TGTGCCAGCAGCCCCGAAGTCAGTGAAGCTTTCTTT.

This clone was seen more than once but under ten times. The chain has TRBV27 and TRBJ2-7; TRBD2 is a possible D gene (5 bases). Looked up from germline, CDR1 is MNHEY and CDR2 is SMNVEV (reference sequence). V lost 6 bases and J 0 bases, leaving 12 bases between the germline ends. This CDR3 has 14 residues. The CDR3 DNA reads as TGTGCCAGCAGAGTCGGACTGACCTCCTACGAGCAGTACGTC. Its protein product is CASRVGLTSYEQYV.

The chain links TRBV10-3 to TRBJ2-5; 8 bases are a match to TRBD2. With V trimmed by 6 bases and J by 1 base, 4 bases remained unmatched. This CDR3 is 14 amino acids long. The germline CDR1 and CDR2 sequences are ENHRY and SYGVKD. The CDR3 DNA is TGTGCCATCAGGGGACTAGGGATCCAAGAGACCCAGTACTTC. Its protein product is CAIRGLGIQETQYF.

This chain joins TRBV10-3 and TRBJ1-2; the match to TRBD1 covers 9 bases. Germline loops: CDR1 ENHRY, CDR2 SYGVKD. Trimming took 7 bases from V and 6 from J; bases not matched to a gene: 12. This CDR3 has 15 residues. DNA for the CDR3: TGTGCCATCACCACCTCGGACAGGGGAATCGATGGCTACACCTTC. This codes for CAITTSDRGIDGYTF.

The chain is built from TRBV28 and TRBJ1-2; 12 bases line up with TRBD1. This CDR3 is built from 18 residues. Germline assignment: CDR1 MDHEN and CDR2 SYDVKM. With 5 bases clipped from V and 4 bases from J, the junction kept 14 bases outside the gene matches. CDR3 in DNA: TGTGCCAGCAGTCCAAAATGGGGGGACAGGGGGCGAATCTATGGCTACACCTTC. Its protein is CASSPKWGDRGRIYGYTF.